Below are 31 T cell receptor beta chains sequenced from a single sample in a study of T-cell reconstitution after alpha-beta-depleted transplantation in children. For TCRbeta, the library was prepared with unique molecular identifiers. TCRdb used MiXCR to reprocess the PCR reads, holding one entry per CDR3 protein. The repertoire holds 200,000 to 250,000 distinct CDR3 sequences, with around 7.8% as singletons. Sequencing used PBMCs, mostly from graft donor cells, obtained 180 days after TCRalphabeta/CD19-depleted stem cell transplant. These TCRs come from a male patient younger than 18 who had a stem cell transplant for acute lymphoblastic leukemia, so the T cells may come from the graft donor.

This chain uses TRBV20-1 with TRBJ1-4; 9 bases agree with TRBD1. This CDR3 is built from 16 residues. Germline V CDR1 and CDR2: DFQATT, SNEGSKA (reference sequence). Trimming at V came to 5 bases and at J to 0 bases, leaving 7 bases not matched to a gene. CDR3 DNA: TGCAGTGCTGGGGACAGGGTGGTTGCAACTAATGAAAAACTGTTTTTT. As protein: CSAGDRVVATNEKLFF.

This clonotype was seen at least ten times. The chain recombines TRBV23-1 with TRBJ2-7; TRBD2 matches at 7 bases. TRBV23-1 is given ORF status, its function remaining uncertain. CDR3 length equals 15 residues. The junction had 6 bases not matched to a gene; V was cut back by 0 bases and J by 4 bases. CDR3 protein: CASSQSGGARYEQYF. For the CDR3, the DNA is TGCGCCAGCAGTCAATCGGGAGGGGCGCGGTACGAGCAGTACTTC.

Ten or more counts support this clonotype. The chain uses TRBV7-2 and TRBJ2-2; 10 positions agree with TRBD2. This CDR3 has 16 amino acids. V trimming: 8 bases; J trimming: 0 bases; junction bases outside the gene matches: 6. Looked up from germline, CDR1 is SGHTA and CDR2 is FQGNSA. CDR3 nucleotide sequence: TGTGCCAGCCAACTAGCGGGGACAGCGAACACCGGGGAGCTGTTTTTT. Protein: CASQLAGTANTGELFF.

V gene TRBV7-9 combines with J gene TRBJ2-4, with 7 bases identical to TRBD1. The CDR3 is made up of 15 amino acids. The germline gives CDR1 SEHNR, CDR2 FQNEAQ (reference sequence). Unmatched junction bases numbered 6, after V lost 1 base and J lost 6 bases. The CDR3 DNA sequence: TGTGCCAGCAGCTTAGGACAGGGAGATGGAAACATTCAGTACTTC. This sequence encodes CASSLGQGDGNIQYF.

The table lists this clonotype with many counts. This chain connects TRBV5-1 to TRBJ2-1; 7 nucleotides align to TRBD2. The CDR3 has 16 residues. The V gene end was trimmed by 4 bases and the J gene end by 4 bases; junction bases not matched to a gene: 11. CDR1 and CDR2 from the germline V gene are SGHRS and YFSETQ. The CDR3 protein is CASSILTGGIYNEQFF. The CDR3 DNA reads as TGCGCCAGCAGCATCTTAACCGGGGGGATTTACAATGAGCAGTTCTTC.

In its sample, this clonotype was seen many times. The V gene is TRBV6-5, the J gene TRBJ1-5; 7 bases line up with TRBD1. This CDR3 comprises 14 residues. Looked up from germline, CDR1 is MNHEY and CDR2 is SVGAGI. J gave up 4 bases and V 2 bases, and 2 bases lay outside the gene matches. CDR3 region: CASSYKQGNQPQHF. CDR3 DNA sequence: TGTGCCAGCAGTTACAAACAGGGGAATCAGCCCCAGCATTTT.

This clonotype has a count of ten or more. V is TRBV7-9 and J is TRBJ2-2; 12 bases line up with TRBD2. The CDR3 loop spans 16 amino acids. V lost 2 bases to trimming and J lost 5 bases; unmatched junction nucleotides: 3. CDR1 is SEHNR and CDR2 is FQNEAQ in the germline V gene (reference sequence). The CDR3 nucleotides read TGTGCCAGCAGCTTAAGACTAGCGGGAGTAACCGGGGAGCTGTTTTTT. It translates to CASSLRLAGVTGELFF.

This clonotype was found many times. CDR3 bases: TGTGCCAGCAGCCCTCACGGGTCTGAAGCTTTCTTT. Its translation is CASSPHGSEAFF. This chain connects TRBV7-2 to TRBJ1-1; the D is unclear. The CDR3 has 12 amino acids. Germline V gene sequence: CDR1 SGHTA, CDR2 FQGNSA. Trimming cost V 5 bases and J 6 bases, with 10 bases left between them.

This clonotype was found many times. The DNA of the CDR3 is TGTGCCAGCAGCTCAACCGTCCTAGCGAAAAAAGACTTAGTAAACTCCTACGAGCAGTACTTC. Amino acid sequence: CASSSTVLAKKDLVNSYEQYF. The chain joins TRBV11-1 to TRBJ2-7; D possibly corresponds to TRBD2 (6 bases). This CDR3 has 21 residues. The V gene's germline CDR1 is SGHAT and CDR2 FQDESV (reference sequence). V shed 4 bases and J shed 0 bases, with 31 bases lying between them.

This clonotype was observed many times. V and J are TRBV6-1 and TRBJ1-1; possible D gene TRBD1, 5 bases. Germline CDR1 MNHNS, CDR2 SASEGT. The V gene lost 5 bases and the J gene lost 4 bases, with 11 bases spanning the gap. The CDR3 runs to 13 residues. Written as DNA, the CDR3 is TGTGCCAGCAGTCTCCGGGGCCGCACTGAAGCTTTCTTT. It specifies CASSLRGRTEAFF.

Ten or more counts support this clonotype. This chain uses TRBV20-1 with TRBJ1-2; no clear D. V lost 1 base and J lost 4, with 10 bases in between. Germline V CDR1 and CDR2: DFQATT, SNEGSKA (reference sequence). This CDR3 is 13 amino acids long. The CDR3 bases are TGCAGTGCTAGAGGAGGAGACGGCTATGGCTACACCTTC. Translation gives CSARGGDGYGYTF.

This rearrangement joins TRBV5-4 to TRBJ2-3; 8 bases fit TRBD2. The CDR3 length is 15 residues. V shed 2 bases and J 3 bases; nucleotides not matched to a gene: 5. From germline, CDR1 is SGHNT and CDR2 YYREEE (reference sequence). CDR3 bases: TGTGCCAGCAGCTTACGAAGCGGGGGAACAGATACGCAGTATTTT. Protein product: CASSLRSGGTDTQYF.

This clonotype was recorded many times. The gene calls are TRBV24-1 and TRBJ2-2; 7 bases align to TRBD2. V dropped 2 bases and J dropped 7; count of bases not matched to a gene: 6. Germline V gene sequence: CDR1 KGHDR, CDR2 SFDVKD. The CDR3 extends over 15 amino acids. The CDR3 bases are TGTGCCACCAGTGATTCCGGACGGGACTACGGGGAGCTGTTTTTT. Translation: CATSDSGRDYGELFF.

Details on this clonotype: The junction departs from the called germline gene at one end, perhaps through a read error. The chain is built from TRBV5-1 and TRBJ1-4; D perhaps matches TRBD1 (5 bases). Looked up from germline, CDR1 is SGHRS and CDR2 is YFSETQ. The CDR3 has 14 residues. The CDR3: CAGSLGGADEKLFF. DNA of the CDR3: TGCGCCGGCAGCTTGGGCGGGGCAGATGAAAAACTGTTTTTT.

This clonotype was found many times. V is TRBV7-2 and J is TRBJ2-2; TRBD1 matches at 8 bases. Per the germline V gene, CDR1 is SGHTA and CDR2 is FQGNSA. The CDR3 loop spans 15 amino acids. V dropped 5 bases and J dropped 1; count of bases not matched to a gene: 3. This CDR3 is CASSQQGENTGELFF. The CDR3 nucleotides are TGTGCCAGCAGCCAACAGGGGGAGAACACCGGGGAGCTGTTTTTT. The variable domain in full, completed from reference TRBV7-2 and TRBJ2-2, reads GAGVSQSPSNKVTEKGKDVELRCDPISGHTALYWYRQSLGQGLEFLIYFQGNSAPDKSGLPSDRFSAERTGGSVSTLTIQRTQQEDSAVYLCASSQQGENTGELFFGEGSRLTVL.

This clonotype was counted many times. The CDR3 DNA reads TGTGCCAGACATTCCGGGACAGGGGGCAATCAGCCCCAGCATTTT. It translates to CARHSGTGGNQPQHF. The V and J genes are TRBV6-4 and TRBJ1-5, with 10 bases matching TRBD1. The germline V gene encodes CDR1 MRHNA and CDR2 SNTAGT. The CDR3 extends over 15 amino acids. V trimming: 9 bases; J trimming: 2 bases; junction bases outside the gene matches: 7.

This clonotype was counted at least ten times. The V call is TRBV27, the J call TRBJ2-7; 9 bases match TRBD1. There are 17 residues in the CDR3. V shed 5 bases, J shed 5 bases, and the junction held 16 bases outside the gene matches. CDR1 and CDR2 from the germline V gene are MNHEY and SMNVEV (reference sequence). The CDR3 protein is CASSTTAGTGRRHEQYF. The CDR3 DNA reads TGTGCCAGCAGTACTACGGCGGGGACAGGGCGGCGACACGAGCAGTACTTC.

This clonotype was observed many times. The chain links TRBV9 to TRBJ2-3; TRBD2 aligns across 7 bases. Trimming removed 1 base from V and 1 base from J; junction bases left unmatched: 3. Germline CDR1 and CDR2: SGDLS and YYNGEE. The length of the CDR3 is 15 residues. Here the CDR3 reads CASSVSLAGTDTQYF. For the CDR3, the DNA is TGTGCCAGCAGCGTAAGCCTAGCGGGCACAGATACGCAGTATTTT.

This clonotype has at least ten counts. J is TRBJ2-4 and V is TRBV20-1; TRBD1 matches at 8 bases. Germline assignment: CDR1 DFQATT and CDR2 SNEGSKA (reference sequence). The junction had 3 bases not matched to a gene; V was cut back by 1 base and J by 10 bases. The CDR3 loop spans 12 amino acids. The DNA for the CDR3 is TGCAGTGCTAGAGTCCGGGACAGGATTCAGTACTTC. Translating gives CSARVRDRIQYF.

This clonotype was seen ten or more times. The chain joins TRBV19 to TRBJ2-1; possible D gene TRBD1, 6 bases. The CDR3 totals 14 residues. V lost 1 base, J lost 7 bases, and 11 bases lay in between. Germline assignment: CDR1 LNHDA and CDR2 SQIVND (reference sequence). CDR3 coding DNA: TGTGCCAGTAGTATAGGAGGGGGTTGGAATGAGCAGTTCTTC. Encoded protein: CASSIGGGWNEQFF.

This clonotype was picked up many times. J is TRBJ2-3 and V is TRBV29-1; D is perhaps TRBD1 or TRBD2 (6 bases each). The CDR3 consists of 13 residues. The germline V and J ends were trimmed by 2 bases and 1 base, with 7 bases remaining between them. Germline V gene lookup returns CDR1 SQVTM and CDR2 ANQGSEA. In DNA form, the CDR3 reads TGCAGCGTTGAAAGGGGGGGCACAGATACGCAGTATTTT. This gives the protein CSVERGGTDTQYF.

In this sample, this clonotype turned up many times. This chain joins TRBV9 and TRBJ1-1; no clear D. The ends were cut back, 6 bases at V and 6 bases at J, with 12 bases in the middle. CDR3 length: 12 amino acids. Germline V CDR1 and CDR2: SGDLS, YYNGEE. CDR3 in amino acids: CASKRPLSEAFF. As DNA, the CDR3 is TGTGCCAGCAAACGTCCCCTGTCTGAAGCTTTCTTT. Drawing the rest from reference TRBV9 and TRBJ1-1, the complete variable domain is DSGVTQTPKHLITATGQRVTLRCSPRSGDLSVYWYQQSLDQGLQFLIQYYNGEERAKGNILERFSAQQFPDLHSELNLSSLELGDSALYFCASKRPLSEAFFGQGTRLTVV.

There are many counts of this clonotype. The chain employs TRBV12-3 or TRBV12-4 and TRBJ1-2, with TRBD1 identical over 10 bases. V dropped 7 bases and J dropped 8; count of bases not matched to a gene: 7. The CDR3 is 13 residues long. CDR3 coding DNA: TGTGCCAGCACTCAGACAGGGGGCAGGGGCTACACCTTC. Amino acids: CASTQTGGRGYTF.

This clonotype has a count of ten or more. V usage is TRBV19 and J usage is TRBJ2-1; D may match TRBD1 or TRBD2 (7 bases each). This CDR3 comprises 14 residues. The V end lost 3 bases, the J end lost 4 bases, and 10 bases lay between the germline ends. Looked up from germline, CDR1 is LNHDA and CDR2 is SQIVND (reference sequence). The CDR3 sequence is CASSIRGGYNEQFF. The CDR3 nucleotides are TGTGCCAGTAGTATCAGGGGGGGGTACAATGAGCAGTTCTTC.

A note on this clonotype: The junction differs from germline at one of its ends, possibly a read error. The chain recombines TRBV20-1 with TRBJ2-1; the match to TRBD2 covers 8 bases. Germline-derived CDR1 and CDR2 are DFQATT and SNEGSKA (reference sequence). The CDR3 consists of 15 residues. The CDR3 spells CSASSGLSSYNERFF. CDR3 DNA: TGCAGTGCTTCTAGCGGGCTGAGCTCCTACAATGAGCGGTTCTTC.

This clonotype was found many times. V and J are TRBV25-1 and TRBJ2-1; perhaps TRBD1 as D (6 bases). Trimming took off 0 bases at V and 0 bases at J, with 9 bases between the two ends. Per the germline V gene, CDR1 is MGHDK and CDR2 is SYGVNS. The CDR3 spans 16 residues. Here the CDR3 reads CASSEYGTLSYNEQFF. DNA of the CDR3: TGTGCCAGCAGTGAATACGGGACACTCTCCTACAATGAGCAGTTCTTC.

This clonotype was detected ten times or more. V usage is TRBV28 and J usage is TRBJ1-2; tentative D call: TRBD1 (5 bases). This CDR3 has 12 residues. Germline V gene lookup returns CDR1 MDHEN and CDR2 SYDVKM. V lost 2 bases to trimming and J lost 7 bases, with 8 bases between them. CDR3 sequence: CASSLRGAGYTF. CDR3 nucleotide sequence: TGTGCCAGCAGTTTAAGAGGGGCTGGCTACACCTTC.

This clonotype was picked up many times. V gene TRBV5-5 combines with J gene TRBJ1-4; D is perhaps TRBD1 (5 bases). Looked up from germline, CDR1 is SGHKS and CDR2 is YYEKEE (reference sequence). Trimming removed 3 bases from V and 3 bases from J, with 18 bases in between. The CDR3 extends over 17 amino acids. The CDR3 DNA reads as TGTGCCAGCAGCTACCCACCCGGGGCTGGAGCTAATGAAAAACTGTTTTTT. It codes for CASSYPPGAGANEKLFF.

This clonotype was recorded at least ten times. This CDR3 is CSANTGATNEKLFF. CDR3 in DNA: TGCAGTGCTAATACAGGGGCAACTAATGAAAAACTGTTTTTT. V and J are TRBV20-1 and TRBJ1-4; TRBD1 aligns across 7 bases. The CDR3 spans 14 residues. CDR1 is DFQATT, CDR2 SNEGSKA, per germline (reference sequence). The V gene end was trimmed by 4 bases and the J gene end by 0 bases; junction bases not matched to a gene: 2.

This clonotype has ten or more counts. This chain joins TRBV4-3 and TRBJ1-1, with unresolved D. Germline values: CDR1 LGHNA, CDR2 YSLEER. Trimming removed 6 bases from V and 0 bases from J, with 8 bases in between. This CDR3 is 13 amino acids long. DNA of the CDR3: TGCGCCAGCAGTCGGGATTTGAACACTGAAGCTTTCTTT. Its protein product is CASSRDLNTEAFF.

Turning to this clonotype: Being one base from a much bigger clone, this may be a read error. The chain recombines TRBV20-1 with TRBJ2-4, with D perhaps TRBD2 (6 bases). With 2 bases removed from V and 8 bases from J, the gap between germline ends came to 13 bases. CDR1 DFQATT and CDR2 SNEGSKA come from the germline V gene (reference sequence). The CDR3 covers 13 residues. CDR3 bases: TGCAGTGCTAGAACGGGAGTCGTAGACATTCAGTACTTC. Translation gives CSARTGVVDIQYF.